This TCR beta chain was identified during a study of pediatric ulcerative colitis. General study points: Rectal repertoires separated controls, mild-moderate and acute severe colitis.

Points on this clone: What it recognizes is unknown.

One to two pinch biopsies were taken from the rectum during colonoscopy. The survey-level immunoSEQ assay was used. The data were produced by immunoSEQ multiplex PCR, yet TCRdb's version contains in-frame clones alone and is incomplete. The sample consists of around 37,000 clones, roughly four fifths of them appearing once. The TCR was taken from a boy younger than 18 with severe ulcerative colitis. The sequenced sample consisted of gut tissue.

The CDR3 sequence is CASSLVSGGYTF. The CDR3 coding sequence is TGTGCCAGCAGCTTGGTTTCGGGCGGCTACACCTTC. V is TRBV5-4 and J is TRBJ1-2; no definite D call. The CDR3 spans 12 residues. V lost 0 bases, J lost 8 bases, and 8 bases lay in between. Per germline, CDR1 SGHNT and CDR2 YYREEE (reference sequence).